The next 15 T cell receptor beta chains were all read from a single sample in a study of beta chain features in type 1 diabetes. Overall study results and limits: When Type 1 diabetes patients were examined, their TCRB CDR3s proved moderately but significantly shorter in all four CD4+ subsets.

The antigens these receptors bind are not known. cDNA synthesis used the whole RNA isolate, giving expressed TCRB sequences. The data were produced by immunoSEQ multiplex PCR, yet TCRdb's version contains in-frame clones alone and is incomplete. The sample records nearly 700,000 clones, over 10% being singletons. The specimen sequenced was naive CD4+ T cells from blood. All receptors come from a man aged 18 to 30 with type 1 diabetes.

This clone appeared a few times. This chain connects TRBV4-1 to TRBJ1-2; the D is unclear. Germline V gene data show CDR1 as MGHRA and CDR2 as YSYEKL. CDR3 length: 18 residues. Trimming left V 1 base short and J 0 bases short, with 18 bases between. CDR3 residues: CASSQGLRQRAANYGYTF. The CDR3 DNA sequence: TGCGCCAGCAGCCAAGGGTTACGGCAGCGAGCGGCTAACTATGGCTACACCTTC.

V and J are TRBV7-8 and TRBJ1-1; 8 nucleotides line up with TRBD1. The germline CDR1 and CDR2 sequences are SGHVS and FQNEAQ. Trimming removed 4 bases from V and 1 base from J; junction bases left unmatched: 2. The CDR3 sequence is 14 residues long. CDR3 sequence: CASSSGTGNTEAFF. CDR3 DNA sequence: TGTGCCAGCAGCTCAGGGACAGGGAACACTGAAGCTTTCTTT.

The table lists this clone with a few counts. This chain connects TRBV10-3 to TRBJ2-5; perhaps TRBD1 as D (6 bases). V shed 10 bases and J shed 5 bases, with 14 bases lying between them. Germline CDR1 ENHRY, CDR2 SYGVKD. CDR3 length: 12 residues. CDR3 DNA: TGTGCCACAACAGGGCAGGGGGAGACCCAGTACTTC. Protein product: CATTGQGETQYF.

The rearrangement uses TRBV11-2 and TRBJ1-5; perhaps TRBD1 as D (5 bases). V lost 5 bases, J lost 4 bases, and 9 bases lay in between. This CDR3 is 13 amino acids long. CDR1 and CDR2 from the germline V gene are SGHAT and FQNNGV. CDR3 bases: TGTGCCAGCAGCGTGGACACAAATCAGCCCCAGCATTTT. Translation gives CASSVDTNQPQHF.

This clone was seen only a few times. The chain carries TRBV25-1 and TRBJ1-5, with D unclear. Germline V CDR1 and CDR2: MGHDK, SYGVNS. The CDR3 covers 12 residues. V shed 6 bases and J shed 2 bases, with 5 bases lying between them. In DNA, the CDR3 is TGTGCCAGCAGCTGGGGCAATCAGCCCCAGCATTTT. It yields the protein CASSWGNQPQHF.

The CDR3, as DNA: TGTGCCAGCAGGGACTTTCACAGCTCCTACGAGCAGTACTTC. Translation gives CASRDFHSSYEQYF. V is TRBV27 and J is TRBJ2-7; TRBD2 might be the D (5 bases). Trimming shortened V by 6 bases and J by 0 bases, and 12 bases separated the two germline ends. Germline V CDR1 and CDR2: MNHEY, SMNVEV (reference sequence). The CDR3 contains 14 residues.

The V gene is TRBV6-1, the J gene TRBJ1-2; a possible D gene is TRBD1 (6 bases). With 9 bases removed from V and 7 bases from J, the gap between germline ends came to 21 bases. In germline, CDR1 is MNHNS, CDR2 SASEGT. This CDR3 spans 14 amino acids. The CDR3 DNA is TGTGCCAGAGGGCGACGCTACAGGGAGGGTGGCTACACCTTC. Its translation is CARGRRYREGGYTF.

This rearrangement joins TRBV2 to TRBJ2-4, with 11 bases lining up with TRBD1. Germline-derived CDR1 and CDR2 are SNHLY and FYNNEI. V shed 3 bases and J 1 base; nucleotides not matched to a gene: 8. This CDR3 comprises 18 residues. CDR3 region: CASSDAGTGGWAKNIQYF. Written as DNA, the CDR3 is TGTGCCAGCAGTGACGCCGGGACAGGGGGTTGGGCCAAAAACATTCAGTACTTC.

This clone was found a few times. The rearrangement links TRBV2 to TRBJ1-1; TRBD1 might be the D (6 bases). This CDR3 region has 15 residues. V lost 4 bases to trimming and J lost 1 base, with 13 bases between them. CDR1 SNHLY and CDR2 FYNNEI come from the germline V gene. The CDR3 sequence is CASSGAGQPNTEAFF. The CDR3 nucleotides read TGTGCCAGCAGTGGGGCTGGACAGCCGAACACTGAAGCTTTCTTT.

In its sample, this clone was seen a few times. CDR3 sequence: CASSIGQPTDTQYF. Here the CDR3 DNA reads TGTGCCAGCAGCATCGGACAGCCCACAGATACGCAGTATTTT. The chain links TRBV9 to TRBJ2-3; D might be TRBD1 (6 bases). The CDR3 totals 14 residues. V was trimmed by 4 bases and J by 2 bases, leaving 11 bases between them. CDR1 is SGDLS and CDR2 is YYNGEE in the germline V gene.

There are a few counts of this clone. The chain combines TRBV2 with TRBJ2-5; D not certain. In germline, CDR1 is SNHLY, CDR2 FYNNEI. V was shortened by 7 bases and J by 2 bases, with 5 bases between the two germline ends. This CDR3 has 11 amino acids. The CDR3, as DNA: TGTGCCAGCACCGTACAAGAGACCCAGTACTTC. This gives the protein CASTVQETQYF.

Notes on this clone: Other DNA variants within this sample encode the same CDR3. The rearrangement joins TRBV5-1 to TRBJ1-2; no definite D call. V was clipped by 4 bases and J by 8 bases, with 12 bases between them. CDR1 is SGHRS, CDR2 YFSETQ, per germline. This CDR3 is built from 12 residues. In nucleotides, the CDR3 is TGCGCCAGCAGCCTAGCGGGAGACGGCTACACCTTC. It is translated as CASSLAGDGYTF. The whole variable domain, filled in from reference TRBV5-1 and TRBJ1-2, reads KAGVTQTPRYLIKTRGQQVTLSCSPISGHRSVSWYQQTPGQGLQFLFEYFSETQRNKGNFPGRFSGRQFSNSRSEMNVSTLELGDSALYLCASSLAGDGYTFGSGTRLTVV.

This clone came up a few times. The DNA for the CDR3 is TGTGCCAGCAGGAGGGGGTGGAAAGAGACCCAGTACTTC. This translates into CASRRGWKETQYF. This chain joins TRBV25-1 and TRBJ2-5, with a possible D match to TRBD1 (6 bases). Trimming took off 6 bases at V and 3 bases at J, with 11 bases between the two ends. CDR3 length equals 13 residues. The V gene's germline CDR1 is MGHDK and CDR2 SYGVNS.

As to this clone: Other DNA sequences in the same sample also yield this CDR3. V gene TRBV29-1 combines with J gene TRBJ1-1, with D perhaps matching TRBD1 (5 bases). Germline CDR1 and CDR2: SQVTM and ANQGSEA. Trimming took off 6 bases at V and 2 bases at J, with 13 bases between the two ends. The CDR3 runs to 13 residues. CDR3 region: CSVGRVGNTEAFF. CDR3 coding DNA: TGCAGCGTGGGGCGGGTTGGAAACACTGAAGCTTTCTTT.

The chain couples TRBV30 to TRBJ2-5; D may match TRBD1 or TRBD2 (6 bases each). The CDR3 contains 12 residues. V lost 8 bases, J lost 5 bases, and 15 bases lay in between. Germline V gives CDR1 GTSNPN, CDR2 SVGIG (reference sequence). This chain's CDR3 is CARDDGGETQYF. CDR3 in DNA: TGTGCCCGAGATGACGGGGGCGAGACCCAGTACTTC.